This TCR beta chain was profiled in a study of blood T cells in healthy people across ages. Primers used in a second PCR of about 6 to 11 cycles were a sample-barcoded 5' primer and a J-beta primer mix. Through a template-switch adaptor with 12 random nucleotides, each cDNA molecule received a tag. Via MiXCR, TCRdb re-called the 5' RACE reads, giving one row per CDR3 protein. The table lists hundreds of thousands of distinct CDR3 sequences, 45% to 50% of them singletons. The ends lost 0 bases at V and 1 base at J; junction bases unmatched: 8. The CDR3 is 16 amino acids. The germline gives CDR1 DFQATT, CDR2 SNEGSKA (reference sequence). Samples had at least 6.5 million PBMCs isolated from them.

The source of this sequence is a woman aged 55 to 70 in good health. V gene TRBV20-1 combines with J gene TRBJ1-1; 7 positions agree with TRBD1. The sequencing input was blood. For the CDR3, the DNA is TGCAGTGCTAGAGATTTAAGACAGGGAAGGAACACTGAAGCTTTCTTT. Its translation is CSARDLRQGRNTEAFF.